The entry below gives a single TCR beta chain sequence along with its context. Produced via immunoSEQ multiplex PCR; TCRdb's table is partial and in-frame only. The profile shows 20,000 to 30,000 clones, under 95% of them singletons. This entry is derived from a study of control samples from healthy donors and cancer patients. Material for sequencing was PBMCs. The source is a man aged 45-65 years with lung cancer.

The CDR3 bases are TGTGCCAGCACGTGGGGGGATCCCGGGGAGCTGTTTTTT. Its translation: CASTWGDPGELFF. The gene calls are TRBV9 and TRBJ2-2; the D gene is possibly TRBD2 (6 bases). V was pared by 6 bases and J by 6 bases, with 12 bases between. Germline V lookup: CDR1 SGDLS, CDR2 YYNGEE. The CDR3 loop spans 13 amino acids.